This TCR beta chain was observed in a study of T-cell memory formation after mild COVID-19. General study points: Contracting clones localized mainly to CM and EM when CD4+ and mainly to EMRA when CD8+.

This clonotype appeared a few times. The antigen is undetermined. TCRalpha and TCRbeta libraries used 5'RACE with constant-segment primers and UMIs. A single record per CDR3 protein comes from TCRdb applying MiXCR to the 5' RACE reads. Of around 180,000 distinct CDR3 sequences detected, approximately 17% appear once; the ten largest clones hold under 4.5%. Germline assignment: CDR1 SGHTA and CDR2 FQGTGA. This CDR3 contains 15 residues. V lost 5 bases and J 7 bases, leaving 21 bases between the germline ends. The sample taken for sequencing was PBMCs or a T cell subset sorted from them (not recorded which). The gene calls are TRBV7-3 and TRBJ2-7; D remains unclear. The sequence was obtained from a man younger than 35 who had mild COVID-19 (a few samples of this study predate the infection). Cell type and time point are not known. CDR3 amino acids: CASSPRDTVLCEQYV. The DNA for the CDR3 is TGTGCCAGCAGCCCTCGTGACACGGTCCTTTGTGAGCAGTACGTC.